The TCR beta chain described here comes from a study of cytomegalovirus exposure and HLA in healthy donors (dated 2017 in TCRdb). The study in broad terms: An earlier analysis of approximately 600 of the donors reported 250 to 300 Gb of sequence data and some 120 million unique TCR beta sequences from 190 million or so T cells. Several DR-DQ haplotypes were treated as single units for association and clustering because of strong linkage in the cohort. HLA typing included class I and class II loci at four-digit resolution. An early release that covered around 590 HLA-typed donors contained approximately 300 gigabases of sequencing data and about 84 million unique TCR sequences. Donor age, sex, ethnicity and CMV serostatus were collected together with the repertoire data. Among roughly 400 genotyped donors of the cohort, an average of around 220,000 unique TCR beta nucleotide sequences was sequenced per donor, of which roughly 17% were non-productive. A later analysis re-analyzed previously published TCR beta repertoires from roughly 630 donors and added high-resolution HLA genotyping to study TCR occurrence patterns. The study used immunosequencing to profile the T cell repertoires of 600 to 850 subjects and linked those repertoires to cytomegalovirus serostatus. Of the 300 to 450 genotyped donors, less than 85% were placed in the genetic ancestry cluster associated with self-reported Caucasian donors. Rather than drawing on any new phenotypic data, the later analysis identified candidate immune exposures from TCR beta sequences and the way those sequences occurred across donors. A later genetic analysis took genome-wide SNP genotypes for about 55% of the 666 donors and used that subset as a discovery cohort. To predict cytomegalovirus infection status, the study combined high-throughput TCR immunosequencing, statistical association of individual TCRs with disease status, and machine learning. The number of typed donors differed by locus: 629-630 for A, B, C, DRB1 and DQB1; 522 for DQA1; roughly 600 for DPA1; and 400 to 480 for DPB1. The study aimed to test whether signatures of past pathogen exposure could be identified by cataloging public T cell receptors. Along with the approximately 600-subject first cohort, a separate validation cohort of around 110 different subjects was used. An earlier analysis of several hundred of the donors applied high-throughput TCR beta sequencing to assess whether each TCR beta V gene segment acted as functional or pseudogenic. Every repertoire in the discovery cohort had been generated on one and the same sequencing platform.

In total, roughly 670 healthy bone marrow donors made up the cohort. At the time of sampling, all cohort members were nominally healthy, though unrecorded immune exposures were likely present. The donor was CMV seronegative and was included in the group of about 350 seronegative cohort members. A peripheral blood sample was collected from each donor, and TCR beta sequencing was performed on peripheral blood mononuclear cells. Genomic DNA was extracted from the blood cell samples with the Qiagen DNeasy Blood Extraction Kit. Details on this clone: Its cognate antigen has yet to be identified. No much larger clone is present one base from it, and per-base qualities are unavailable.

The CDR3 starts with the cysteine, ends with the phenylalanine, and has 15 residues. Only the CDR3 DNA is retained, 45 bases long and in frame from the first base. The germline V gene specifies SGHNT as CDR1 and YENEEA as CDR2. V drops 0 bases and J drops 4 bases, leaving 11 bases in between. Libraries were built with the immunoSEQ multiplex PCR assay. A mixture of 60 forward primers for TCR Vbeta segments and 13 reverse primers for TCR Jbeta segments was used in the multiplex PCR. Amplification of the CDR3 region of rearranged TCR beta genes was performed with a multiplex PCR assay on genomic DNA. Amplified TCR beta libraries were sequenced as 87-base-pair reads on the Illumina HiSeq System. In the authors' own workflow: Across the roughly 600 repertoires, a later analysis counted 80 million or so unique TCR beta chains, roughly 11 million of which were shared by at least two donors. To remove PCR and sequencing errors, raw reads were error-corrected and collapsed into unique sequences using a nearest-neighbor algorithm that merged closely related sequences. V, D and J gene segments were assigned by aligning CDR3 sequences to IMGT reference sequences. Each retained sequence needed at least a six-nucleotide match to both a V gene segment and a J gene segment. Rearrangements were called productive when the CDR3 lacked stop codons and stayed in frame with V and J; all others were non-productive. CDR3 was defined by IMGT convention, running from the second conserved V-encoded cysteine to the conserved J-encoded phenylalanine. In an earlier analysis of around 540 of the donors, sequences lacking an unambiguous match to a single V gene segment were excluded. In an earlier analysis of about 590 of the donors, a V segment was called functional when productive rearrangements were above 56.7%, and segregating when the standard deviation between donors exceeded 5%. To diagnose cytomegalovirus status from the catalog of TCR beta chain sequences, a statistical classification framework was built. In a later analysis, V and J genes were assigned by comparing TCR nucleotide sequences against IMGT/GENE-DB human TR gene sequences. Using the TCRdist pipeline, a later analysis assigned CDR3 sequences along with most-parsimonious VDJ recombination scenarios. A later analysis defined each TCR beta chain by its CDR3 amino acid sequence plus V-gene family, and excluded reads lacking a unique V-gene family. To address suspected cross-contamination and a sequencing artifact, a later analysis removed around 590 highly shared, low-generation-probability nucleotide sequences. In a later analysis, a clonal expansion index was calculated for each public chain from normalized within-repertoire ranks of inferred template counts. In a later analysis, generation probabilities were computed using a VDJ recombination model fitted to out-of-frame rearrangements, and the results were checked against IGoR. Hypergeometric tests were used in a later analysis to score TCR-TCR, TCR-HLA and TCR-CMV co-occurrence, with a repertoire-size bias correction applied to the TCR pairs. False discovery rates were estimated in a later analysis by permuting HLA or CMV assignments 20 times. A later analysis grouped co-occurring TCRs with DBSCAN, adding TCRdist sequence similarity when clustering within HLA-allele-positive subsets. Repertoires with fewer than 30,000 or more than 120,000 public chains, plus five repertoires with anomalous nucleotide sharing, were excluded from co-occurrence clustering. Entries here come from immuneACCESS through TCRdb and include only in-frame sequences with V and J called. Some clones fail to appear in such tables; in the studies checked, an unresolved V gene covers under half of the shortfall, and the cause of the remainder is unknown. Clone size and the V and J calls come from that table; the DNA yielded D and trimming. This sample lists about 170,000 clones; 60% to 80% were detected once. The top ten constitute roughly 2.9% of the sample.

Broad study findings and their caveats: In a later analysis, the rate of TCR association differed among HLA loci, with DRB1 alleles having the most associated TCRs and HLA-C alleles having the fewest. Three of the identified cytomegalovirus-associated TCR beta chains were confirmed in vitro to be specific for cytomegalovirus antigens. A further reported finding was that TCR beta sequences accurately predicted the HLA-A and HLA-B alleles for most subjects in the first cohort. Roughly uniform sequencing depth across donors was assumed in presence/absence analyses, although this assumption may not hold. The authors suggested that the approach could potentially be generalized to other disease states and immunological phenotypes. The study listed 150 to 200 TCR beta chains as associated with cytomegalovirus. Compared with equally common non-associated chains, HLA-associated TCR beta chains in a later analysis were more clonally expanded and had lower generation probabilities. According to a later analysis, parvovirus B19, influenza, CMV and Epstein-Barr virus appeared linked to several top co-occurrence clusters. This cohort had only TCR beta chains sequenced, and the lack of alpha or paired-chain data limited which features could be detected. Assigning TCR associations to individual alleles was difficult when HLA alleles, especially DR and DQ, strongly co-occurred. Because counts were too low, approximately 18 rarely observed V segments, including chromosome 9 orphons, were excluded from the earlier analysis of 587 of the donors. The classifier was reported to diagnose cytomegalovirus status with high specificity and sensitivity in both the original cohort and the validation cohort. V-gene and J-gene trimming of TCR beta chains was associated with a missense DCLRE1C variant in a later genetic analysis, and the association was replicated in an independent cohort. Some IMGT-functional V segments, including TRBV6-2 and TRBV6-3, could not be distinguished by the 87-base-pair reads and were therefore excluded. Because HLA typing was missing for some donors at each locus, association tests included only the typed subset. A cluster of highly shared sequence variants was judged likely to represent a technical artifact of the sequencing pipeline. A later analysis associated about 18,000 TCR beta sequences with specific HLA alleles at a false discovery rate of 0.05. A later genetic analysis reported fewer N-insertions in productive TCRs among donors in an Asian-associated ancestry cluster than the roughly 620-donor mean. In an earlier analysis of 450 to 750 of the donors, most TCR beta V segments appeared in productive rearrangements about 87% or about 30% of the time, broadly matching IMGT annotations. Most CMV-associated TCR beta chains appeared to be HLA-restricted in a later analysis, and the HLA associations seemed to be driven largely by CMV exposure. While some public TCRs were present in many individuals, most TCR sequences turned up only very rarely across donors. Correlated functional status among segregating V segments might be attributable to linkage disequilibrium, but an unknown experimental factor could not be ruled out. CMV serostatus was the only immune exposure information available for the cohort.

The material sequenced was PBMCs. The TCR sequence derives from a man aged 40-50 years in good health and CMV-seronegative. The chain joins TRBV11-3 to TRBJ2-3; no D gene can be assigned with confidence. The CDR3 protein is CASSLDHRGADTQYF. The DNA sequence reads TGTGCCAGCAGCTTAGATCACCGAGGTGCAGATACGCAGTATTTT.